A selection of T cell receptor gamma chains follows, all from one sample in a study of Vδ1+ human thymocytes. TCRdb re-analyzed the multiplex PCR reads via CATT. The data hold 20,000 to 25,000 gamma-chain clones, with approximately 13% observed a single time. Material: Vdelta1+ gamma-delta thymocytes from the thymus. The receptors stem from a child less than two years old who had congenital heart surgery. Each CDR3 is given with its conserved first and last residue. Fields, in order: CDR3 length, V gene, J gene, CDR3 protein.

length: 12; V: TRGV3; J: TRGJ1/TRGJ2; CDR3: CATWGFYYKKLF
length: 17; V: TRGV5; J: TRGJ1/TRGJ2; CDR3: CATWDKPRGLNYYKKLF
length: 13; V: TRGV8; J: TRGJP1; CDR3: CATWGTTGWFKIF
length: 12; V: TRGV4; J: TRGJ1/TRGJ2; CDR3: CATWDGNYKKLF
length: 15; V: TRGV5; J: TRGJ1/TRGJ2; CDR3: CATWDRPGGRYKKLF
length: 14; V: TRGV9; J: TRGJ1/TRGJ2; CDR3: CALWDDVGYYKKLF
length: 14; V: TRGV5; J: TRGJP2; CDR3: CATWGSGSDWIKTF
length: 11; V: TRGV4; J: TRGJ1/TRGJ2; CDR3: CATWNGRKKLF
length: 10; V: TRGV5; J: TRGJ1/TRGJ2; CDR3: CATWDSEKLF
length: 13; V: TRGV9; J: TRGJ1/TRGJ2; CDR3: CALWETKGYKKLF
length: 14; V: TRGV4; J: TRGJ1/TRGJ2; CDR3: CATWNGPPGYKKLF
length: 12; V: TRGV4; J: TRGJ1/TRGJ2; CDR3: CATWGECYKKLF
length: 16; V: TRGV5; J: TRGJP2; CDR3: CATWDRPGSSDWIKTF
length: 16; V: TRGV5; J: TRGJP2; CDR3: CATWDRHGSSDWTKTF
length: 16; V: TRGV3; J: TRGJ1/TRGJ2; CDR3: CATWEGGLSNYYKKLF
length: 14; V: TRGV4; J: TRGJ1/TRGJ2; CDR3: CATWNGNPYYKKLF
length: 15; V: TRGV9; J: TRGJP2; CDR3: CALWEVDSSDWIKTF
length: 14; V: TRGV8; J: TRGJ1/TRGJ2; CDR3: CATWDRPTYYKKLF
length: 11; V: TRGV3; J: TRGJ1/TRGJ2; CDR3: CATWDRYKKLF
length: 10; V: TRGV4; J: TRGJ1/TRGJ2; CDR3: CATWNGSKLF
length: 13; V: TRGV4; J: TRGJ1/TRGJ2; CDR3: CATWDEWYYKKLF
length: 11; V: TRGV2; J: TRGJ1/TRGJ2; CDR3: CATWVGGKKLF
length: 14; V: TRGV4; J: TRGJ1/TRGJ2; CDR3: CATWDSLFYYKKLF
length: 13; V: TRGV4; J: TRGJ1/TRGJ2; CDR3: CATWDGPYYKKLF
length: 14; V: TRGV4; J: TRGJ1/TRGJ2; CDR3: CATWAADLYYKKLF
length: 11; V: TRGV9; J: TRGJ1/TRGJ2; CDR3: CAFRRGYKKLF
length: 16; V: TRGV2; J: TRGJP2; CDR3: CATWDGARGSDWIKTF
length: 11; V: TRGV4; J: TRGJP2; CDR3: CATWDGPIKTF
length: 12; V: TRGV4; J: TRGJ1/TRGJ2; CDR3: CATWKRYYKKLF
length: 13; V: TRGV9; J: TRGJ1/TRGJ2; CDR3: CALWPSRVIEKLF
length: 15; V: TRGV9; J: TRGJP2; CDR3: CALWEVLRRDWIKTF
length: 9; V: TRGV5; J: TRGJ1/TRGJ2; CDR3: CATWEGKLF
length: 15; V: TRGV8; J: TRGJP2; CDR3: CATWDTNSSDWIKTF
length: 14; V: TRGV4; J: TRGJP2; CDR3: CATWSYSSDWIKTF